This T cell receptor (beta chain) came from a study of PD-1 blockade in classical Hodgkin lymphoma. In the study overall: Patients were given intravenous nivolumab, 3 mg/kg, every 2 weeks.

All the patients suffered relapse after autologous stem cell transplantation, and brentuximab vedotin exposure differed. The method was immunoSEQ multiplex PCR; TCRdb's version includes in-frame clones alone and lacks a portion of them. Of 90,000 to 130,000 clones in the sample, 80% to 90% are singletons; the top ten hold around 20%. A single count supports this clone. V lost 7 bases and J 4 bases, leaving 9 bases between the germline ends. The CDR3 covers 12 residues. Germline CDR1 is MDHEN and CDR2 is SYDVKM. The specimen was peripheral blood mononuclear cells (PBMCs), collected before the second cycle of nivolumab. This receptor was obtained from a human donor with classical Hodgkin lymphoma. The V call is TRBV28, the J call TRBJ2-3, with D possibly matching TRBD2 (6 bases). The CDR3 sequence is CASTGSADTQYF. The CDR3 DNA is TGTGCCAGCACCGGGAGTGCAGATACGCAGTATTTT.